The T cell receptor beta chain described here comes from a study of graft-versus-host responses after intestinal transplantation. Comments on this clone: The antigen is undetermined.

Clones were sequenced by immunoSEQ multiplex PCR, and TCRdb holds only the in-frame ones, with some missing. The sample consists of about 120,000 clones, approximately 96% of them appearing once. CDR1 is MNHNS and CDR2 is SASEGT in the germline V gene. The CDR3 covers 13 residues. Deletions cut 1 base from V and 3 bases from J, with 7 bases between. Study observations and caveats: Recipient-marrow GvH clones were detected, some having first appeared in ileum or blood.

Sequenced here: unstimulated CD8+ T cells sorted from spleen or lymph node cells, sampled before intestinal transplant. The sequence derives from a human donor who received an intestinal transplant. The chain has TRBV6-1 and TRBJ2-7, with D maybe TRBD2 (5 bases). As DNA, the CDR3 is TGTGCCAGCAGTGAAGGAGGGTTCTACGAGCAGTACTTC. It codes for CASSEGGFYEQYF.